Below, 21 T cell receptor beta chains from the same sample are listed, as sequenced in a study of shared clonotypes between healthy human individuals. Repertoires were generated with immunoSEQ multiplex PCR, while TCRdb's copy carries only in-frame clones and drops some. This table holds 2 million to 2.5 million clones, roughly 93% found once. The sample was naive CD4+ T cells from PBMCs. Indicated subset: CD45RA+ positively selected. Receptors originate from a man in his late teens or twenties in good health. Some clones in this sample may be carry-over from other donors' samples.

This chain joins TRBV9 and TRBJ2-7; 7 positions agree with TRBD2. The germline V gene encodes CDR1 SGDLS and CDR2 YYNGEE. Unmatched junction bases numbered 10, after V lost 4 bases and J lost 3 bases. This CDR3 has 15 amino acids. This CDR3 reads CASSRGTLAVYEQYF. For the CDR3, the DNA is TGTGCCAGCAGCCGAGGGACCCTAGCGGTCTACGAGCAGTACTTC.

For this clone: Other DNA sequences in this sample translate to the same CDR3. The chain recombines TRBV18 with TRBJ2-7; D may be TRBD1 (5 bases). The germline CDR1 and CDR2 sequences are KGHSH and LQKENI. The CDR3 sequence is 13 residues long. V was cut by 3 bases and J by 6 bases, with 12 bases left in between. CDR3 nucleotide sequence: TGTGCCAGCTCACCGGGCCAGGGCGGCGAGCAGTACTTC. It encodes CASSPGQGGEQYF.

The rearrangement links TRBV4-1 to TRBJ1-1, with 9 bases matching TRBD1. In germline, CDR1 is MGHRA, CDR2 YSYEKL. The CDR3 is 14 residues long. Trimming removed 3 bases from V and 3 bases from J; junction bases left unmatched: 2. CDR3 bases: TGCGCCAGCAGCCATGGGGACAGGGACACTGAAGCTTTCTTT. This codes for CASSHGDRDTEAFF.

The chain recombines TRBV9 with TRBJ2-1; 7 bases are shared with TRBD1. The CDR3 is made up of 15 amino acids. Trimming removed 3 bases from V and 3 bases from J; junction bases left unmatched: 6. Germline V gene data show CDR1 as SGDLS and CDR2 as YYNGEE. CDR3: CASSATGANYNEQFF. The CDR3 DNA follows: TGTGCCAGCAGCGCCACAGGGGCCAACTACAATGAGCAGTTCTTC.

The J gene is TRBJ2-5, the V gene TRBV6-6; the D gene is possibly TRBD1 (7 bases). This CDR3 contains 15 residues. V lost 4 bases and J lost 2, with 14 bases in between. In germline, CDR1 is MNHNY, CDR2 SVGAGI (reference sequence). CDR3 DNA sequence: TGTGCCAGCAGTTCCCTACAGGGGAGGCAAGAGACCCAGTACTTC. This gives the protein CASSSLQGRQETQYF.

The chain couples TRBV27 to TRBJ2-7, with D possibly TRBD1 on 5 matching bases. This CDR3 has 21 residues. V dropped 7 bases and J dropped 3 bases, with 37 bases sitting between them. Germline CDR1 and CDR2: MNHEY and SMNVEV (reference sequence). CDR3 amino acids: CASTATRPQVSSVQSVYEQYF. DNA for the CDR3: TGTGCCAGCACCGCAACTCGCCCACAGGTATCCTCAGTTCAGTCTGTCTACGAGCAGTACTTC.

The chain uses TRBV11-3 and TRBJ1-1, with D maybe TRBD1 (6 bases). The germline V gene has CDR1 SGHNT and CDR2 YENEEA. V was cut by 1 base and J by 6 bases, with 21 bases left in between. There are 17 residues in the CDR3. The CDR3 sequence: CASSLVRKQGWGSEAFF. The CDR3 region has the DNA TGTGCCAGCAGCTTAGTTCGAAAGCAGGGGTGGGGATCTGAAGCTTTCTTT.

The chain couples TRBV7-8 to TRBJ2-7; D might be TRBD2 (5 bases). Germline loops: CDR1 SGHVS, CDR2 FQNEAQ. This CDR3 has 14 amino acids. Between the trimmed V and J ends, which lost 4 bases and 3 bases, there was a span of 13 bases. Here the CDR3 DNA reads TGTGCCAGCAGCTCTCAGACGGGAAGCTACGAGCAGTACTTC. Its protein is CASSSQTGSYEQYF.

To note about this clone: The sample carries other DNA sequences with the same CDR3. The chain joins TRBV7-3 to TRBJ2-1; D may be TRBD2 (5 bases). V shed 2 bases and J shed 6 bases, with 5 bases lying between them. Per the germline V gene, CDR1 is SGHTA and CDR2 is FQGTGA. The length of the CDR3 is 12 residues. The CDR3, as DNA: TGTGCCAGCAGCTTAGAGGGCAATGAGCAGTTCTTC. Its protein is CASSLEGNEQFF.

V and J are TRBV18 and TRBJ2-7, with D perhaps being TRBD1 or TRBD2 (6 bases each). Germline V CDR1 and CDR2: KGHSH, LQKENI. The CDR3 spans 15 residues. V was cut by 2 bases and J by 2 bases, with 13 bases left in between. CDR3 DNA sequence: TGTGCCAGCTCACCAGCGTCAGGGGAGGCCTACGAGCAGTACTTC. Protein sequence: CASSPASGEAYEQYF.

The V call is TRBV5-4, the J call TRBJ2-1; 7 bases agree with TRBD2. This CDR3 has 14 residues. Germline V gene lookup returns CDR1 SGHNT and CDR2 YYREEE (reference sequence). Losses at the gene ends were 2 bases for V and 5 bases for J; bases not matched to a gene: 4. The CDR3 region has the DNA TGTGCCAGCAGCTTTCCGGGGGGAGACAATGAGCAGTTCTTC. Its translation: CASSFPGGDNEQFF.

The rearrangement joins TRBV28 to TRBJ1-1; TRBD1 matches 7 bases. Trimming took 5 bases from V and 3 from J; bases not matched to a gene: 9. The CDR3 extends over 15 amino acids. Germline V gene lookup returns CDR1 MDHEN and CDR2 SYDVKM. The chain's CDR3 is CASSAQGGGDTEAFF. The CDR3 coding sequence is TGTGCCAGCAGTGCCCAGGGGGGTGGGGACACTGAAGCTTTCTTT.

The chain carries TRBV19 and TRBJ2-1; maybe TRBD1 (6 bases). V was trimmed by 7 bases and J by 9 bases, leaving 16 bases between them. The CDR3 sequence is 13 residues long. Germline CDR1 reads LNHDA; CDR2 reads SQIVND (reference sequence). The CDR3 here is CASTPNMGAEQFF. In DNA form, the CDR3 reads TGTGCCAGTACCCCTAACATGGGGGCTGAGCAGTTCTTC.

The chain has TRBV18 and TRBJ2-1; no clear D gene. V was pared by 2 bases and J by 8 bases, with 13 bases between. The germline V gene encodes CDR1 KGHSH and CDR2 LQKENI. This CDR3 is built from 14 residues. CDR3 protein: CASSPGTPRDEQFF. The CDR3 region has the DNA TGTGCCAGCTCACCAGGAACTCCAAGAGATGAGCAGTTCTTC.

A note on this clone: The identical CDR3 is also encoded by other nucleotide sequences in the sample. The chain carries TRBV28 and TRBJ2-7; 7 bases fit TRBD1. J gave up 2 bases and V 5 bases, and 6 bases lay outside the gene matches. Germline loops: CDR1 MDHEN, CDR2 SYDVKM. This CDR3 region has 14 residues. The CDR3 protein is CASSPGQAPYEQYF. Written as DNA, the CDR3 is TGTGCCAGCAGTCCCGGACAGGCCCCCTACGAGCAGTACTTC.

The genes are TRBV5-1 and TRBJ2-3; tentatively, D is TRBD2 (6 bases). V was trimmed by 0 bases and J by 0 bases, leaving 11 bases between them. Germline assignment: CDR1 SGHRS and CDR2 YFSETQ. This CDR3 is built from 16 residues. CDR3 nucleotides: TGCGCCAGCAGCTTGGGGGCTAGCGCTAGCACAGATACGCAGTATTTT. Amino acid sequence: CASSLGASASTDTQYF. The full variable domain, in which reference TRBV5-1 and TRBJ2-3 provide the parts outside the CDR3, is KAGVTQTPRYLIKTRGQQVTLSCSPISGHRSVSWYQQTPGQGLQFLFEYFSETQRNKGNFPGRFSGRQFSNSRSEMNVSTLELGDSALYLCASSLGASASTDTQYFGPGTRLTVL.

The chain joins TRBV6-1 to TRBJ2-4; 7 bases are shared with TRBD1. CDR3 size: 14 residues. Per germline, CDR1 MNHNS and CDR2 SASEGT. The V segment lost 6 bases and the J segment 0 bases; nucleotides outside the gene matches: 2. The CDR3: CASRGQLAKNIQYF. CDR3 bases: TGTGCCAGCAGGGGACAGCTAGCCAAAAACATTCAGTACTTC.

This rearrangement joins TRBV10-1 to TRBJ1-3, with D hard to call. The CDR3 spans 13 residues. In germline, CDR1 is WNHNN, CDR2 SYGVQD (reference sequence). Trimming removed 5 bases from V and 2 bases from J, with 7 bases in between. CDR3 bases: TGCGCCAGCAGTTCGGAGCCTGGAAACACCATATATTTT. Translating gives CASSSEPGNTIYF.

CDR3 sequence reads: CASIRDYSYNEQFF. As DNA, the CDR3 is TGTGCCAGCATAAGGGACTATTCCTACAATGAGCAGTTCTTC. This chain joins TRBV28 and TRBJ2-1, with TRBD2 matching over 7 bases. V was pared by 7 bases and J by 1 base, with 4 bases of the junction left unmatched. Looked up from germline, CDR1 is MDHEN and CDR2 is SYDVKM. CDR3 length equals 14 residues.

The chain links TRBV5-5 to TRBJ2-7; 9 nucleotides line up with TRBD2. V dropped 0 bases and J dropped 3; count of bases not matched to a gene: 4. Per germline, CDR1 SGHKS and CDR2 YYEKEE (reference sequence). This CDR3 has 15 amino acids. CDR3 amino acids: CASSLEGTSFYEQYF. The CDR3 region has the DNA TGTGCCAGCAGCTTGGAGGGGACTAGCTTCTACGAGCAGTACTTC.

The rearrangement joins TRBV2 to TRBJ1-5, with a possible D match to TRBD1 (5 bases). CDR1 and CDR2 (germline): SNHLY, FYNNEI. The CDR3 is made up of 14 amino acids. Trimming removed 4 bases at V and 4 bases at J, with 11 bases between. DNA for the CDR3: TGTGCCAGCAGTGGTTTGGGGCGGAATCAGCCCCAGCATTTT. Translated, it gives CASSGLGRNQPQHF.